This record looks at one TCR beta chain sequence and its context. Its specificity is unknown. PCR amplification relied on 60 Vbeta primers (plus 13 Jbeta primers). Repertoires were generated with immunoSEQ multiplex PCR, while TCRdb's copy carries only in-frame clones and drops some. The data show 130,000 to 150,000 clones, and the top ten clones hold 2% to 3%. These data come from a study of cytomegalovirus exposure and HLA in healthy donors. Study findings and constraints: Within a later analysis, the majority of CMV-associated TCR beta chains appeared HLA-restricted. Beyond CMV serostatus, there was no information to go on about immune exposure. For most TCR sequences rarity was the rule, although some public TCRs occurred in many donors. Reportedly, HLA-A and HLA-B alleles of most subjects were accurately predicted from TCR beta.

After removal of 4 bases from V and 4 bases from J, the junction contained 6 bases not matched to a gene. Per germline, CDR1 SGDLS and CDR2 YYNGEE. This CDR3 is built from 14 residues. Sequencing input: PBMCs. The TCR comes from a man aged 40-49 years in good health and CMV-seronegative. V gene TRBV9 combines with J gene TRBJ2-5, with 8 bases lining up with TRBD1. This CDR3 is CASSPSGGLETQYF. CDR3 DNA sequence: TGTGCCAGCAGCCCGTCAGGGGGCCTAGAGACCCAGTACTTC.